Each of the 8 T cell receptor beta chains below was sequenced from the same sample in a study of shared clonotypes between healthy human individuals. CD45RO-negative, CCR7-positively selected cells formed the naive CD8 fraction, excluding terminally differentiated effector memory CD45RA+ cells. Clones were read by immunoSEQ multiplex PCR, and TCRdb kept only the in-frame ones, dropping some. The table includes around 2,000,000 clones, around 96% detected once. The sample consisted of naive CD8+ T cells sorted from blood. The receptors derive from a man between 18 and 35 years old in good health.

The chain combines TRBV7-9 with TRBJ1-2; D is uncertain. The V gene lost 3 bases and the J gene lost 1 base, with 9 bases spanning the gap. The CDR3 extends over 14 amino acids. Germline CDR1 SEHNR, CDR2 FQNEAQ (reference sequence). The CDR3 reads CASSFAESNYGYTF. DNA of the CDR3: TGTGCCAGCAGCTTTGCTGAGAGTAACTATGGCTACACCTTC.

In DNA form, the CDR3 reads TGCAGCGTTGGGGTGGGAGGGTACGAGCAGTACTTC. Encoded protein: CSVGVGGYEQYF. The gene calls are TRBV29-1 and TRBJ2-7, with TRBD2 identical over 7 bases. The CDR3 is 12 residues long. CDR1 is SQVTM and CDR2 is ANQGSEA in the germline V gene. J lost 4 bases, V lost 4 bases, and 4 bases had no gene match.

The J gene is TRBJ2-3, the V gene TRBV10-3, with D possibly called TRBD1 or TRBD2 (5 bases each). CDR1 ENHRY and CDR2 SYGVKD come from the germline V gene. V gave up 8 bases and J gave up 1 base, with 10 bases separating them. The CDR3 is 13 amino acids. In nucleotides, the CDR3 is TGTGCCATCGTCAGGGACGGCACAGATACGCAGTATTTT. Residues: CAIVRDGTDTQYF.

V and J are TRBV6-5 and TRBJ1-6; the D is unclear. V gave up 5 bases and J gave up 8 bases, with 13 bases separating them. The CDR3 is made up of 14 amino acids. CDR1 and CDR2 (germline): MNHEY, SVGAGI. CDR3 loop: CASSPDGPYSPLHF. In DNA, the CDR3 is TGTGCCAGCAGTCCGGACGGACCGTATTCACCCCTCCACTTT.

The CDR3 coding sequence is TGTGCCAGCACCCCGCTGAGGGGGCACGGCACCGGGGAGCTGTTTTTT. Translating gives CASTPLRGHGTGELFF. The chain employs TRBV27 and TRBJ2-2, with TRBD1 matching over 7 bases. Looked up from germline, CDR1 is MNHEY and CDR2 is SMNVEV (reference sequence). The CDR3 runs to 16 residues. V dropped 7 bases and J dropped 4; count of bases not matched to a gene: 12.

This sequence joins TRBV7-2 and TRBJ1-2; D possibly corresponds to TRBD1 (5 bases). The CDR3 is 16 amino acids. V dropped 5 bases and J dropped 3 bases, with 19 bases sitting between them. Germline V gene sequence: CDR1 SGHTA, CDR2 FQGNSA. CDR3 in DNA: TGTGCCAGCAGCCTGGGACTTCCTTTCAGCGACTATGGCTACACCTTC. Amino acid sequence: CASSLGLPFSDYGYTF.

The chain is built from TRBV5-6 and TRBJ2-5, with 7 bases fitting TRBD1. Trimming cost V 5 bases and J 2 bases; bases outside gene matches: 6. Germline values: CDR1 SGHDT, CDR2 YYEEEE. The CDR3 consists of 14 residues. The CDR3 region is CASSPPGQQETQYF. The DNA of the CDR3 is TGTGCCAGCAGTCCCCCGGGACAGCAAGAGACCCAGTACTTC.

CDR3 sequence: CASTIAGGPNEQYF. CDR3 DNA sequence: TGTGCCAGTACGATAGCGGGAGGGCCCAACGAGCAGTACTTC. V and J are TRBV13 and TRBJ2-7; 11 bases line up with TRBD2. Trimming at V came to 9 bases and at J to 5 bases, leaving 9 bases not matched to a gene. The CDR3 totals 14 residues. Germline V gives CDR1 PRHDT, CDR2 FYEKMQ (reference sequence).